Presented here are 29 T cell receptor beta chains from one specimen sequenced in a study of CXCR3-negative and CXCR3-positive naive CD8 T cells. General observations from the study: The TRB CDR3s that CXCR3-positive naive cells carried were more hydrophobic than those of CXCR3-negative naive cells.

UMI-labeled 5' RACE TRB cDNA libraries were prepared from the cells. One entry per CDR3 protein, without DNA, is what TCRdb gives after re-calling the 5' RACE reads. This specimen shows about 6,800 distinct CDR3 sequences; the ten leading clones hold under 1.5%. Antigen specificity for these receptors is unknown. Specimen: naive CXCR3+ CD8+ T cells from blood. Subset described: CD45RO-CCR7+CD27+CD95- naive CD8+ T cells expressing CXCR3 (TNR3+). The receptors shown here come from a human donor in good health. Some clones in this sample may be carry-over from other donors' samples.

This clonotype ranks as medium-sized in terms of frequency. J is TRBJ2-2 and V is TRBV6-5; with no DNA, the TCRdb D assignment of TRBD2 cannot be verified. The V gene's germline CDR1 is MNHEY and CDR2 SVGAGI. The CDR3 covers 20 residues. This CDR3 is CASSKDLSGLAGSNTGELFF.

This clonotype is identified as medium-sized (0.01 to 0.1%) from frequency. The CDR3 sequence: CASSQSGSVYEQYF. The chain links TRBV19 to TRBJ2-7; absent DNA, TCRdb's TRBD2 call cannot be checked. CDR3 length: 14 amino acids. The germline CDR1 and CDR2 sequences are LNHDA and SQIVND (reference sequence).

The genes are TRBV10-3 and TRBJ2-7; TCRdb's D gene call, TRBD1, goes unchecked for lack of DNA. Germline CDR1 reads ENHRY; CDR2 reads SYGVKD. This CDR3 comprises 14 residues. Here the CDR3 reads CAISEQVNSYEQYF.

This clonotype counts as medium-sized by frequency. The CDR3 region is CASTRDRGLWNEQFF. The rearrangement links TRBV6-5 to TRBJ2-1; the TCRdb D gene call, TRBD1, has no DNA to confirm it. The length of the CDR3 is 15 residues. Germline-derived CDR1 and CDR2 are MNHEY and SVGAGI.

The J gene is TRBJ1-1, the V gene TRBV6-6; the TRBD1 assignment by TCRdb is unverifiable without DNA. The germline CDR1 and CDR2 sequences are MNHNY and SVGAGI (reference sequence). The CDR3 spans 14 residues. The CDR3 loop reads CASSSGQAGTEAFF.

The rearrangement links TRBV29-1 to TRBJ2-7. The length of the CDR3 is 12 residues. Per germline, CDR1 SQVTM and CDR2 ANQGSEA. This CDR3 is CSSTTGLNEQYF.

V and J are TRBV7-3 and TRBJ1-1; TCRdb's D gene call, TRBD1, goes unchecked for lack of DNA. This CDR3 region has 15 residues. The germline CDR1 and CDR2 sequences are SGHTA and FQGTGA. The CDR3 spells CASSLIGSRGSEAFF.

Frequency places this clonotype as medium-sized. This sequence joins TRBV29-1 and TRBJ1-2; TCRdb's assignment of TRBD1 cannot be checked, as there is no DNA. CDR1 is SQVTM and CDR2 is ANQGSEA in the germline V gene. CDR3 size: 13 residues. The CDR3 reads CSVEAHREYGYTF.

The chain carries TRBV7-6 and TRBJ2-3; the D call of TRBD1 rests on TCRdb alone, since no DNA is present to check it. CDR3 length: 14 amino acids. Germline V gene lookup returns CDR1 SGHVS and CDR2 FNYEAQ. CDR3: CASSRAGGEDTQYF.

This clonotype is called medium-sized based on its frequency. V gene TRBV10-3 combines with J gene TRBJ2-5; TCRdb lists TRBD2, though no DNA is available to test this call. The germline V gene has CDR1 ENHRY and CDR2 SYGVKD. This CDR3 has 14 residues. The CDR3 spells CAISESGPWETQYF.

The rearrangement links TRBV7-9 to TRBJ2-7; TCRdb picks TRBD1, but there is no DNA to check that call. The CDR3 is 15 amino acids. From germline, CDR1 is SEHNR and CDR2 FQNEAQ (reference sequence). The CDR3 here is CASRPGTPSSYEQYF.

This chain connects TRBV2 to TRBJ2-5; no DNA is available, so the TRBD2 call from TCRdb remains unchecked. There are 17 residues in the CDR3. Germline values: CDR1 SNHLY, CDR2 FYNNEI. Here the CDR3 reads CASSGPPGLADQETQYF.

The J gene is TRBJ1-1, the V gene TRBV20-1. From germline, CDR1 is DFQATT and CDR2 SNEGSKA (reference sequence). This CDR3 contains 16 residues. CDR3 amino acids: CSARVLGRNLNTEAFF.

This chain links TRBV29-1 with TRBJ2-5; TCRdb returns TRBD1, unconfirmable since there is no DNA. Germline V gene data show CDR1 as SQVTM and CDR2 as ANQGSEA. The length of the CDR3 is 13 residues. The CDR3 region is CSVEIQGPETQYF.

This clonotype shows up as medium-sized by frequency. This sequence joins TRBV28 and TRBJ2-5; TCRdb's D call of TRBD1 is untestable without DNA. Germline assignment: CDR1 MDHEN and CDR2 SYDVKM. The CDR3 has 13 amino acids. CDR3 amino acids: CASSLGTRGTQYF.

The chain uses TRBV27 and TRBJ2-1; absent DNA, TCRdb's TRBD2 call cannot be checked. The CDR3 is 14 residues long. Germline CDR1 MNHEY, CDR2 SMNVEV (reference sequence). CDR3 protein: CASSFMTSGNEQFF.

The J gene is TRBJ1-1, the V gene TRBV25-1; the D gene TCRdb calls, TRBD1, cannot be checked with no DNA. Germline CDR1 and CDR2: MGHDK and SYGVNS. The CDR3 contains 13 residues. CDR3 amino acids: CASSVRGDTEAFF.

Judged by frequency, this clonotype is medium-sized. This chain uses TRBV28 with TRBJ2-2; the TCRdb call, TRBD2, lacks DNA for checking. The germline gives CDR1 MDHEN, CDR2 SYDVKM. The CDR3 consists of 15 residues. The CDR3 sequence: CASSLGREDGGELFF.

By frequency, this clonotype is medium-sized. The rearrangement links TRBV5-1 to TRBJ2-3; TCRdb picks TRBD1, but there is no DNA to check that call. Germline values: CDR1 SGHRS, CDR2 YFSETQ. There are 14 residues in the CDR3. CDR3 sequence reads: CASSLGQGPDTQYF.

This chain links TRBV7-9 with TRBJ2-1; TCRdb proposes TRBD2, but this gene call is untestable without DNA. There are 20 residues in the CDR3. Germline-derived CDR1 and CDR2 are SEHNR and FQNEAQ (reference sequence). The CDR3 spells CASSHPFPAGEISSYNEQFF.

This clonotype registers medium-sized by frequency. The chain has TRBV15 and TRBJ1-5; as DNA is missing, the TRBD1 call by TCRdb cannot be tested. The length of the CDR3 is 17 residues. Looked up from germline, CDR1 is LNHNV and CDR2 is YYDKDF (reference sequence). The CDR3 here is CATSRDSRASQAQPQHF.

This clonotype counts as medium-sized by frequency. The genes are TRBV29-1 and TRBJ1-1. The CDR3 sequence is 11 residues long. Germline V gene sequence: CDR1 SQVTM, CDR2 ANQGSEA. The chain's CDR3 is CSVLEWTEAFF.

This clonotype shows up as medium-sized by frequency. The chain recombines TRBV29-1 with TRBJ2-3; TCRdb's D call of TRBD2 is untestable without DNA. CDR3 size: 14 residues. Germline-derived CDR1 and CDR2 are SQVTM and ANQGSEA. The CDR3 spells CSVPTSGGADTQYF.

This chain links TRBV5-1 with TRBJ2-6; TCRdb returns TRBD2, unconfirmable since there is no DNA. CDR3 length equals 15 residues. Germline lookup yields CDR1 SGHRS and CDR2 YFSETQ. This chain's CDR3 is CASSWEGNGANVMTF.

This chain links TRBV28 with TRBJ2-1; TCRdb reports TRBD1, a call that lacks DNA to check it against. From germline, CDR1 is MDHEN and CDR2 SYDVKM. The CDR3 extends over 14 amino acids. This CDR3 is CASRSGPPYNEQFF.

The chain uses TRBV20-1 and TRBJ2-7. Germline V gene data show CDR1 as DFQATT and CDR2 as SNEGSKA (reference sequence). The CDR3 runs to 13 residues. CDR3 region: CSANQVHPYEQYF.

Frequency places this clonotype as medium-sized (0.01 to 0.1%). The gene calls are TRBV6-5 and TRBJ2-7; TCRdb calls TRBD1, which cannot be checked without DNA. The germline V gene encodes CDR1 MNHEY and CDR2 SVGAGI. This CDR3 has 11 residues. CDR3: CASSQGGEQYF.

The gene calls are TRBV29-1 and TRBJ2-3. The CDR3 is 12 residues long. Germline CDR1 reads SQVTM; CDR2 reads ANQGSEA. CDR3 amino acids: CSVEVYPDTQYF.

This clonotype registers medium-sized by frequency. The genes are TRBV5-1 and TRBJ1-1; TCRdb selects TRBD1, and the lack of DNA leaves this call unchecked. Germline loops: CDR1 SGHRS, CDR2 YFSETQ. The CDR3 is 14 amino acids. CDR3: CASSLDGTELEAFF.